Below, one T cell receptor beta chain is given with its context. This entry is derived from a study of blood T cell repertoires in COVID-19. Turning to the study itself: The analysed material was cDNA or gDNA that came from T cells, B-cell-depleted T cells, or PBMCs.

Per the original data handling: Cell counts per sample came from amplifying reference gene primers. Method: immunoSEQ multiplex PCR; TCRdb's copy keeps in-frame clones and lacks some. V and J calls and clone size come straight from that table; D and trimming were deduced from the DNA. This sample carries about 270,000 clones, approximately 90% of them seen once, and the ten largest clones take 2.8%. The length of the CDR3 is 15 residues. The germline V gene has CDR1 LGHDT and CDR2 YNNKEL (reference sequence). Germline trimming cut 0 bases from V and 7 bases from J; bases unmatched to any gene: 5. This receptor was identified in a man aged 35-49 years who had been exposed to COVID-19. The chain combines TRBV3-1 (or the pseudogene TRBV3-2) with TRBJ1-5; TRBD1 matches 8 bases. The sample consisted of PBMCs or T cells enriched from blood (not recorded which). CDR3 DNA: TGTGCCAGCAGCCAAGATTTGACAGGGGTCCAGCCCCAGCATTTT. It codes for CASSQDLTGVQPQHF.